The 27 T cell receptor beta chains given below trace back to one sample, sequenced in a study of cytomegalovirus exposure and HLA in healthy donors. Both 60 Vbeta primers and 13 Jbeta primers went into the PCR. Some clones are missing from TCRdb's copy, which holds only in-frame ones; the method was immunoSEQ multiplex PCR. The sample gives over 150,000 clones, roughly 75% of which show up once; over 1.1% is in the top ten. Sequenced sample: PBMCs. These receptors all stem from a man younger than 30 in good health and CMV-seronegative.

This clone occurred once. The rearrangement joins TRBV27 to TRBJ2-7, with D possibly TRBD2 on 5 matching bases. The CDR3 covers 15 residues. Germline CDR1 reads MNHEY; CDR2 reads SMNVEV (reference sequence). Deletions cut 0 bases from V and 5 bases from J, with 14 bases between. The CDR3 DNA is TGTGCCAGCAGTTTATCGTTGGAGGCTGTACACGAGCAGTACTTC. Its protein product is CASSLSLEAVHEQYF.

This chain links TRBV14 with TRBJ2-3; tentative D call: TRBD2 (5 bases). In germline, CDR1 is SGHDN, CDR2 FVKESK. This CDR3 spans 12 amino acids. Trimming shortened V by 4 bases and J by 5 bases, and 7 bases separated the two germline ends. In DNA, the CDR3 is TGTGCCAGCAGCCCAAGCGGAGATACGCAGTATTTT. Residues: CASSPSGDTQYF. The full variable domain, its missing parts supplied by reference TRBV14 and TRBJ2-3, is EAGVTQFPSHSVIEKGQTVTLRCDPISGHDNLYWYRRVMGKEIKFLLHFVKESKQDESGMPNNRFLAERTGGTYSTLKVQPAELEDSGVYFCASSPSGDTQYFGPGTRLTVL.

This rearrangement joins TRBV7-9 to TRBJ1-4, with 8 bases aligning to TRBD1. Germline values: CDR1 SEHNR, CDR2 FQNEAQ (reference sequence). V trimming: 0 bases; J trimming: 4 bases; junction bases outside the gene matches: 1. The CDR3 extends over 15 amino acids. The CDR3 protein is CASSLAQGDNEKLFF. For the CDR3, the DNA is TGTGCCAGCAGCTTAGCACAGGGGGATAATGAAAAACTGTTTTTT.

The CDR3 sequence is CASSPTGGNTIYF. As DNA, the CDR3 is TGTGCCAGCAGCCCGACAGGGGGGAACACCATATATTTT. This chain uses TRBV14 with TRBJ1-3, with 9 bases that match TRBD1. CDR1 and CDR2 from the germline V gene are SGHDN and FVKESK. This CDR3 comprises 13 residues. The V and J ends lost 4 bases and 7 bases, in that order; junction bases with no gene match: 2.

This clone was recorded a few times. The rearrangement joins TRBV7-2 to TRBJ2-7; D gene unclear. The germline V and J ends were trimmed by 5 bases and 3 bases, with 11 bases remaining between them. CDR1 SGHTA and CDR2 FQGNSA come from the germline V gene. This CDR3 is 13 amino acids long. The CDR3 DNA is TGTGCCAGCAGCCCAGTACAATACTACGAGCAGTACTTC. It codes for CASSPVQYYEQYF.

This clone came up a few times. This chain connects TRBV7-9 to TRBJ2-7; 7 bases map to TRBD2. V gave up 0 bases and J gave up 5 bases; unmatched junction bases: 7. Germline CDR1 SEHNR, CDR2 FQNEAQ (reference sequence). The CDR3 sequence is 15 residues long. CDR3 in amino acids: CASSLAGGRIDEQYF. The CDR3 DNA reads TGTGCCAGCAGCTTAGCGGGAGGGAGGATTGACGAGCAGTACTTC.

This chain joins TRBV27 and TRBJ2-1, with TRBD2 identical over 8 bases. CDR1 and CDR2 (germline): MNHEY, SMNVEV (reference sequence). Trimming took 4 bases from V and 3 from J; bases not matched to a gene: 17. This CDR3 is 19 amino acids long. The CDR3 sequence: CASSSRAGGRRGGYNEQFF. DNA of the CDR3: TGTGCCAGCAGTTCCCGGGCGGGCGGGAGGAGGGGGGGCTACAATGAGCAGTTCTTC.

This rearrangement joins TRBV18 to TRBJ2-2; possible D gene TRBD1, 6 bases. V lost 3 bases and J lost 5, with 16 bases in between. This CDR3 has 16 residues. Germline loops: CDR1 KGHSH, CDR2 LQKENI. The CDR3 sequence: CASSPPGTQLTGELFF. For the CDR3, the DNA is TGTGCCAGCTCACCCCCCGGGACACAACTTACCGGGGAGCTGTTTTTT.

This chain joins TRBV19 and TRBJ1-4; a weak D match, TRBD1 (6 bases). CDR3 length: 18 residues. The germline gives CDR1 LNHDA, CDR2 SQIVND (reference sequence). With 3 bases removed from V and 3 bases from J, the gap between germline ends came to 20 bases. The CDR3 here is CASSIGFGLGAANEKLFF. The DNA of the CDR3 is TGTGCCAGTAGTATCGGCTTTGGGCTGGGGGCTGCTAATGAAAAACTGTTTTTT.

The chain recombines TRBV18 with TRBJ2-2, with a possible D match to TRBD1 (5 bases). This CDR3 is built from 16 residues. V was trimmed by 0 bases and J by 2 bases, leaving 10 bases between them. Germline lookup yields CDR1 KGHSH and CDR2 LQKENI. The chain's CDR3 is CASSPPSRANTGELFF. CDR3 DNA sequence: TGTGCCAGCTCACCACCTTCCAGGGCCAACACCGGGGAGCTGTTTTTT.

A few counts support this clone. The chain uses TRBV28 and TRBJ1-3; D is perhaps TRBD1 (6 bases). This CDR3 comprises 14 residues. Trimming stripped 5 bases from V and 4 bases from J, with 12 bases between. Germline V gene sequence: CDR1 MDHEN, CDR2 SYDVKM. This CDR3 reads CASSPGGQGNTIYF. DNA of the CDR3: TGTGCCAGCAGTCCCGGGGGGCAAGGAAACACCATATATTTT.

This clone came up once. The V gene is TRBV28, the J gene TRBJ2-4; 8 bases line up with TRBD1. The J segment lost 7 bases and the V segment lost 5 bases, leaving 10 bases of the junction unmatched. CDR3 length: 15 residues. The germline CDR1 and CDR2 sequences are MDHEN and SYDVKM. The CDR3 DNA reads TGTGCCAGCAGTCGACAACCGGACAGGGCCAACATTCAGTACTTC. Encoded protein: CASSRQPDRANIQYF.

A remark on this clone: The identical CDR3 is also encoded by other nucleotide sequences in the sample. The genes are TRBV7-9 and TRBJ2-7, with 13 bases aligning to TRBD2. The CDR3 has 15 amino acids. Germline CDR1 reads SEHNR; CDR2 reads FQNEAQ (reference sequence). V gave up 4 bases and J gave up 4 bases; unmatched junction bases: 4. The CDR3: CASSSRTSGSYEQYF. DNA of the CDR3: TGTGCCAGCAGCTCCAGGACTAGCGGGAGTTACGAGCAGTACTTC.

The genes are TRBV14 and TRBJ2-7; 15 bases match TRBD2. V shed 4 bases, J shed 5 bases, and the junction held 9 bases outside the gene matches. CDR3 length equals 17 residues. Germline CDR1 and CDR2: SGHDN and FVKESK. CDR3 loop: CASSPPGLAGGPHEQYF. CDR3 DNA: TGTGCCAGCAGCCCCCCCGGACTAGCGGGAGGGCCCCACGAGCAGTACTTC. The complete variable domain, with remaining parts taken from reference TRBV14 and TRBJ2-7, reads EAGVTQFPSHSVIEKGQTVTLRCDPISGHDNLYWYRRVMGKEIKFLLHFVKESKQDESGMPNNRFLAERTGGTYSTLKVQPAELEDSGVYFCASSPPGLAGGPHEQYFGPGTRLTVT.

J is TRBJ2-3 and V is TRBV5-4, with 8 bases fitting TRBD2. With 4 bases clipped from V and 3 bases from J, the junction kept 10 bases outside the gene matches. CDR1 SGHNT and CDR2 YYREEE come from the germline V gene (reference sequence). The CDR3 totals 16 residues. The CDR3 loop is CASSLSGGRETDTQYF. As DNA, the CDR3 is TGTGCCAGCAGCCTGTCGGGGGGGAGGGAGACAGATACGCAGTATTTT.

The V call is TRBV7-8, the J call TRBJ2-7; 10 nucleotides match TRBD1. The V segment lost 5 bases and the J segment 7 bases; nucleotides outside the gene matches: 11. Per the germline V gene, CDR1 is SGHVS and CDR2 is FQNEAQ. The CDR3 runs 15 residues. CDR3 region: CASSPAGTGEREQYF. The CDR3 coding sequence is TGTGCCAGCAGCCCCGCCGGGACAGGGGAGCGGGAGCAGTACTTC. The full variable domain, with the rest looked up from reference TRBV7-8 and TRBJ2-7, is GAGVSQSPRYKVAKRGQDVALRCDPISGHVSLFWYQQALGQGPEFLTYFQNEAQLDKSGLPSDRFFAERPEGSVSTLKIQRTQQEDSAVYLCASSPAGTGEREQYFGPGTRLTVT.

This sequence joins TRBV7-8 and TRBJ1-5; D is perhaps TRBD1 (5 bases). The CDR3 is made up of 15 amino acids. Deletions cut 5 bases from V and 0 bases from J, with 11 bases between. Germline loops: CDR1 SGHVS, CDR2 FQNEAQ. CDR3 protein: CASSRGDGSNQPQHF. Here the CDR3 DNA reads TGTGCCAGCAGCCGGGGGGACGGTAGCAATCAGCCCCAGCATTTT.

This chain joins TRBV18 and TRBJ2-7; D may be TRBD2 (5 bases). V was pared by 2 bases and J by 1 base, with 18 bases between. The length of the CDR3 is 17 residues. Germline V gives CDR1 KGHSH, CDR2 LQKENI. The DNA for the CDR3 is TGTGCCAGCTCACCAGCTACCCTCGGGATAGGGTCCTACGAGCAGTACTTC. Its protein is CASSPATLGIGSYEQYF.

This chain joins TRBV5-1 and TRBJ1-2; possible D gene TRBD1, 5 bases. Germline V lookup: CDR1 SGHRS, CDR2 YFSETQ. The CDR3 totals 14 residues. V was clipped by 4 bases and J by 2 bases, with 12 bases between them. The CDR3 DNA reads TGCGCCAGCAGCGCCTATGACAGAAACTATGGCTACACCTTC. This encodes CASSAYDRNYGYTF.

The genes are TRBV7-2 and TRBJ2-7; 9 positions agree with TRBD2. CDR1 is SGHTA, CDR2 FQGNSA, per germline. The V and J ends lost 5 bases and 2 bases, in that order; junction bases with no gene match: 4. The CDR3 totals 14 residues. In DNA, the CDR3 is TGTGCCAGCAGCGCCCGACTAGCGGCCTACGAGCAGTACTTC. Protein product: CASSARLAAYEQYF.

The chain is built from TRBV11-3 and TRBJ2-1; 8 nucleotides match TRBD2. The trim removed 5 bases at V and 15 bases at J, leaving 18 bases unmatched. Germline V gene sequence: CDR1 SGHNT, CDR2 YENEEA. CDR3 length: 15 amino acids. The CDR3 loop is CASSQDSGSPGRVFF. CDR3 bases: TGTGCCAGCAGCCAAGACAGCGGGAGCCCGGGCCGAGTGTTCTTC. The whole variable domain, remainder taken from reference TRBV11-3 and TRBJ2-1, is EAGVVQSPRYKIIEKKQPVAFWCNPISGHNTLYWYLQNLGQGPELLIRYENEEAVDDSQLPKDRFSAERLKGVDSTLKIQPAELGDSAVYLCASSQDSGSPGRVFFGPGTRLTVL.

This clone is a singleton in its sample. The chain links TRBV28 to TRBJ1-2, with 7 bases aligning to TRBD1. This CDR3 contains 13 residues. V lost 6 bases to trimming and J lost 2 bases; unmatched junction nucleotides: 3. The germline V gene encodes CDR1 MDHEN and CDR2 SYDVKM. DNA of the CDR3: TGTGCCAGCAGACTAGGGGGCAACTATGGCTACACCTTC. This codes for CASRLGGNYGYTF.

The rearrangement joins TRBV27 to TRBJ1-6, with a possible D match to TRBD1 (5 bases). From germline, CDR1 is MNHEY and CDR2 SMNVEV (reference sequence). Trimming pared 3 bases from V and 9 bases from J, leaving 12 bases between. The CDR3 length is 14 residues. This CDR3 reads CASSLGQGSSPLHF. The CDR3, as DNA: TGTGCCAGCAGTTTGGGGCAGGGCTCTTCACCCCTCCACTTT.

The CDR3 nucleotides read TGCGCCAGCAGCTTGGGGTCGGACAGAACTGAAAAACTGTTTTTT. It yields the protein CASSLGSDRTEKLFF. J is TRBJ1-4 and V is TRBV5-1, with a tentative D call TRBD1 (6 bases). The germline V and J ends were trimmed by 0 bases and 7 bases, with 13 bases remaining between them. Germline lookup yields CDR1 SGHRS and CDR2 YFSETQ. CDR3 length: 15 residues. Together with reference TRBV5-1 and TRBJ1-4, the CDR3 gives the full variable domain: KAGVTQTPRYLIKTRGQQVTLSCSPISGHRSVSWYQQTPGQGLQFLFEYFSETQRNKGNFPGRFSGRQFSNSRSEMNVSTLELGDSALYLCASSLGSDRTEKLFFGSGTQLSVL.

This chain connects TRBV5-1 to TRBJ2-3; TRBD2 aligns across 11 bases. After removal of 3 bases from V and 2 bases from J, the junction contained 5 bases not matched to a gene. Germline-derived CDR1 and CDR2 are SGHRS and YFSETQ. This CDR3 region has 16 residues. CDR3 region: CASSSGTSGYTDTQYF. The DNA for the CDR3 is TGCGCCAGCAGCTCCGGGACTAGCGGTTACACAGATACGCAGTATTTT. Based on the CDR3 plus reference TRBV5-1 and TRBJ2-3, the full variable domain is KAGVTQTPRYLIKTRGQQVTLSCSPISGHRSVSWYQQTPGQGLQFLFEYFSETQRNKGNFPGRFSGRQFSNSRSEMNVSTLELGDSALYLCASSSGTSGYTDTQYFGPGTRLTVL.

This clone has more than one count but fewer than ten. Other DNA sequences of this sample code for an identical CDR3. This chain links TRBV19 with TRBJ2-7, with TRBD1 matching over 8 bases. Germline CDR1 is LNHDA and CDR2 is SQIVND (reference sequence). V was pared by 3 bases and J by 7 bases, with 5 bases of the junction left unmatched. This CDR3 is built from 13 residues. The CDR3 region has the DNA TGTGCCAGTAGTATCAGGGGGCTGGGGGAGCAGTACTTC. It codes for CASSIRGLGEQYF.

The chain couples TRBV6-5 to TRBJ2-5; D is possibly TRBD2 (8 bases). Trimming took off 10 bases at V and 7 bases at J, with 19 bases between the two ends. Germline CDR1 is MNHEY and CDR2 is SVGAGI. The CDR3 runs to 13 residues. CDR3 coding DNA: TGTGCCACCAAGCGGGGGACAGAAGGGACCCAGTACTTC. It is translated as CATKRGTEGTQYF.